These T cell receptor beta chains were read from a single sample in a study of regulatory T cells in long-lasting Graves disease. TCRdb used MiXCR to reprocess the multiplex PCR reads, holding one entry per CDR3 protein. The table lists more than 350,000 distinct CDR3 sequences, roughly 21% of them singletons. The sample in question was peripheral blood mononuclear cells (PBMCs), obtained when the disease was refractory, from a patient treated with antithyroid drugs. The receptors derive from a female donor with Graves disease. CDR3s include the opening cysteine and the closing phenylalanine or tryptophan. Fields, in order: clone size, J gene, V gene, D gene, CDR3 DNA, CDR3 protein. D genes are given only for firm matches. Some rows have no size entry. The others give once, few or many, or a class for an expanded clone.

>many|TRBJ1-1|TRBV20-1|TRBD1
TGCAGTGCGGACAGGTCTTTTGAAGCTTTCTTT
CSADRSFEAFF
>few|TRBJ1-5|TRBV3-1|-
TGTGCCAGCAGCTCGGGACTTACCCCCAATCAGCCCCAGCATTTT
CASSSGLTPNQPQHF
>many|TRBJ1-2|TRBV25-1|-
TGTGCCAGCAGTAAGGGAGGAGGTTATGGCTACACCTTC
CASSKGGGYGYTF
>-|TRBJ2-2|TRBV30|-
TGTGCCTGGAGTAGCGGAACGAACACCGAGGAGCTGTTTTTT
CAWSSGTNTEELFF
>few|TRBJ1-5|TRBV19|-
TGTGCCAGTATCGGGGGGGGTAGATTGGCCCAGCATTTT
CASIGGGRLAQHF
>-|TRBJ1-2|TRBV3-1|-
TGTGCCAGCAGCCAATGGGGCAGAGAACGCTACACCTTC
CASSQWGRERYTF
>-|TRBJ1-1|TRBV7-9|-
TGTGCCAGCAGCTTAGTGTGGGCCGAGAACACTGAAGCTTTCTTT
CASSLVWAENTEAFF
>-|TRBJ1-2|TRBV6-1|TRBD1
TGTGCCAGGGGGACAGGGGGCATTGACTATGGCTACACCTTC
CARGTGGIDYGYTF
>many|TRBJ1-2|TRBV2|TRBD1
TGTGCCAGCTTAGGGACAGGGAATGGCTACACCTTC
CASLGTGNGYTF
>-|TRBJ2-3|TRBV3-1|TRBD2
TGTGCCAGCAGCCAAGATACTAGCGGCACAGATACGCAGTATTTT
CASSQDTSGTDTQYF
>few|TRBJ1-1|TRBV20-1|-
TGCAGTGCTGGTTCGGCTATCTTAACCAACACTGAAGCTTTCTTT
CSAGSAILTNTEAFF
>many|TRBJ2-7|TRBV5-1|TRBD1
TGCGCCAGCCACCGTGGGGACAGGGGTTACGAGCAGTACTTC
CASHRGDRGYEQYF
>-|TRBJ1-1|TRBV5-6|-
TGTGCCAGCAGCTCCAAAAGCTACTTGAACACTGAAGCTTTCTTT
CASSSKSYLNTEAFF
>-|TRBJ1-2|TRBV3-1|-
TGTGCCAGCAGCCAAGAGTCCGGGTACTATGGCTACACCTTC
CASSQESGYYGYTF
>-|TRBJ2-7|TRBV15|-
TGTGCCACCAGCAGAGATTTAGACAGCTCCTACGAGCAGTACTTC
CATSRDLDSSYEQYF
>-|TRBJ2-6|TRBV28|-
TGTGCCAGCAGTTTAGATGGGACTGGGGCCAACGTCCTGACTTTC
CASSLDGTGANVLTF
>once|TRBJ2-1|TRBV12-3/TRBV12-4|-
TGTGCCAGCAGCCCCCCCTCCAGCTCCTACAATGAGCAGTTCTTC
CASSPPSSSYNEQFF
>once|TRBJ1-1|TRBV6-9|-
TGTGCCAGCAGTTACTTTCCAGAAATGAACACTGAAGCTTTCTTT
CASSYFPEMNTEAFF
>many|TRBJ1-4|TRBV28|-
TGTGCCAGCAGTTTAACGTATGGCGGAAAATCAACTAATGAAAAACTGTTTTTT
CASSLTYGGKSTNEKLFF
>many|TRBJ2-5|TRBV28|TRBD2
TGTGCCAGCAGTTATCTTCTAGCGGGAGTGGAGACCCAGTACTTC
CASSYLLAGVETQYF
>-|TRBJ2-7|TRBV9|-
TGTGCCAGCAGCGTAGCGGAGGATTACGAGCAGTACTTC
CASSVAEDYEQYF
>few|TRBJ1-3|TRBV20-1|TRBD1
TGCAGTGCTAGTACAGGGGGCCCTGGAAACACCATATATTTT
CSASTGGPGNTIYF
>many|TRBJ1-2|TRBV3-1|-
TGTGCCAGCAGCCAAGATCTCTTGGCGAACTATGGCTACACCTTC
CASSQDLLANYGYTF
>-|TRBJ2-3|TRBV20-1|TRBD2
TGCAGTGCCTTTAGACTAGCGGGAGATACGCAGTATTTT
CSAFRLAGDTQYF
>few|TRBJ2-5|TRBV30|TRBD2
TGTGCCTGGACTAGCGGGCAAGAGACCCAGTACTTC
CAWTSGQETQYF
>-|TRBJ2-2|TRBV29-1|-
TGCAGCGTTGACGGAAACAGCCCGAACACCGGGGAGCTGTTTTTT
CSVDGNSPNTGELFF
>-|TRBJ1-2|TRBV5-8|-
TGTGCCAGCAGCTTGGCGGGACGGGGGGCGAATGGCTACACCTTC
CASSLAGRGANGYTF
>few|TRBJ2-7|TRBV5-1|-
TGCGCCAGCAGCTTGGAATCAGGGGGGCTTTACGAGCAGTACTTC
CASSLESGGLYEQYF
>many|TRBJ2-2|TRBV12-3/TRBV12-4|TRBD2
TGTGCCAGCAGCTTTGGGACTAGCGGGAGGATCGGGGAGCTGTTTTTT
CASSFGTSGRIGELFF
>-|TRBJ2-3|TRBV20-1|TRBD2
TGCAGTGCGCGACAAAGGACTAGCGGGACAGATACGCAGTATTTT
CSARQRTSGTDTQYF
>many|TRBJ2-5|TRBV2|-
TGTGCCATTCAACGTACGGAGACCCAGTACTTC
CAIQRTETQYF
>many|TRBJ1-2|TRBV6-1|TRBD1
TGTGCCAGCAGGGGACAGGGACAGGCTAACTATGGCTACACCTTC
CASRGQGQANYGYTF
>many|TRBJ2-7|TRBV18|-
TGTGCCAGCTCACAATTTCGGGGAGCGTCCTACGAGCAGTACTTC
CASSQFRGASYEQYF
>-|TRBJ1-5|TRBV20-1|TRBD1
TGCAGTGGGGGACAGACAGGGAACAATCAGCCCCAGCATTTT
CSGGQTGNNQPQHF
>-|TRBJ1-1|TRBV4-2|-
TGTGCCAGCAGCCAAGATGAAGGTCTACAGGGTGAAGCTTTCTTT
CASSQDEGLQGEAFF
>few|TRBJ1-1|TRBV5-1|-
TGCGCCAGCAGCTTATACGCCAGGGGGAACACTGAAGCTTTCTTT
CASSLYARGNTEAFF
>many|TRBJ2-2|TRBV5-1|-
TGCGCCAGCACCCTCGCGGGGACGAACACCGGGGAGCTGTTTTTT
CASTLAGTNTGELFF
>-|TRBJ2-7|TRBV20-1|TRBD2
TGCAGTGCTAGGCCATCGGATTGGAGCGGGGGATATGGGGAGCAGTACTTC
CSARPSDWSGGYGEQYF
>many|TRBJ1-1|TRBV12-3/TRBV12-4|-
TGTGCCAGCAGTTTGAGCACCATGAACACTGAAGCTTTCTTT
CASSLSTMNTEAFF
>many|TRBJ2-7|TRBV6-1|TRBD1
TGTGCCAGCAGCCGTATCTTACAGGGGTGGCCTTACGAGCAGTACTTC
CASSRILQGWPYEQYF
>-|TRBJ2-5|TRBV24-1|TRBD1
TGTGTCACCAGTGATACAGGGGAAAAAATTCAAGAGACCCAGTACTTC
CVTSDTGEKIQETQYF
>few|TRBJ2-5|TRBV20-1|TRBD1
TGCAGTGCTAACCGTTACAGGGGTGAGGGAGAGACCCAGTACTTC
CSANRYRGEGETQYF
>few|TRBJ1-1|TRBV10-3|-
TGTGCCATCAGTGGAGCTGGGGGCCCCGAAGCTTTCTTT
CAISGAGGPEAFF
>many|TRBJ1-1|TRBV20-1|-
TGCAGCCCCCCCTCGCTGGGGAGCGGAACTGAAGCTTTCTTT
CSPPSLGSGTEAFF
>few|TRBJ2-5|TRBV7-6|TRBD1
TGTGCCAGCAGCTTAGCCGGGACAGGGGTACAAGAGACCCAGTACTTC
CASSLAGTGVQETQYF
>many|TRBJ1-2|TRBV6-1|-
TGTGCCAGCGCAGATGCAAGTGGGGGCTATGGCTACACCTTC
CASADASGGYGYTF
>-|TRBJ2-2|TRBV12-3/TRBV12-4|TRBD2
TGTGCCAGCAGCTGGGGACTAGCGGGAGTTCCCGGGGAGCTGTTTTTT
CASSWGLAGVPGELFF
>many|TRBJ2-2|TRBV5-1|-
TGTGCCAGCAGTTTTGGTACCGGGGAGCTGTTTTTT
CASSFGTGELFF
>many|TRBJ2-6|TRBV7-9|-
TGTGCCAGCAGTGCCGAATTCAGCCTCTCTGGGGCCAACGTCCTGACTTTC
CASSAEFSLSGANVLTF
>many|TRBJ1-4|TRBV7-2|TRBD1
TGTGCCAGCAGCCCGGCGAGGGGGCGAGGGGAAAAACTGTTTTTT
CASSPARGRGEKLFF
>-|TRBJ2-1|TRBV13|TRBD2
TGTGCCAGCAGCAATGCGGGGACTACAAATGAGCAGTTCTTC
CASSNAGTTNEQFF
>many|TRBJ1-6|TRBV27|-
TGTGCCAGCAGTTTATTTTCTGGGACGGGAGGTGGTGATTCACCCCTCCACTTT
CASSLFSGTGGGDSPLHF
>many|TRBJ1-3|TRBV28|-
TGTGCCAGCAGTTCACCAGGTGGGGGCTCTGGAAACACCATATATTTT
CASSSPGGGSGNTIYF
>once|TRBJ2-2|TRBV30|-
TGTGCCTGGAGTACCCCAGGGCGGCGGGAGCTGTTTTTT
CAWSTPGRRELFF
>-|TRBJ2-2|TRBV3-1|TRBD1
TGTGCCAGCAGCCAAGAAGGGACAGGGGTCACCGGGGAGCTGTTTTTC
CASSQEGTGVTGELFF
>many|TRBJ2-5|TRBV28|TRBD1
TGTGCCAGCAGCCCTTGGGACAGGCCGTACCAAGAGACCCAGTACTTC
CASSPWDRPYQETQYF
>many|TRBJ2-7|TRBV7-8|-
TGTGCCAGCAGCTTAGGAGGGAAGGCCGAGCAGTACTTC
CASSLGGKAEQYF